The 3 T cell receptor beta chains below were found in one sample sequenced in a study of T cells expressing NK-cell markers. One entry per CDR3 protein, without DNA, is what TCRdb gives after re-calling the 5' RACE reads. Its table records 550,000 or so distinct CDR3 sequences. The sample was blood T cells: a sorted CD56 or NKG2C T cell subset, CD4+ or CD8+ T cells, or bulk PBMC T cells (not recorded which). These receptors were obtained from a man aged 18 to 29 in good health.

The V and J genes are TRBV7-8 and TRBJ2-7; no DNA is available, so the TRBD1 call from TCRdb remains unchecked. CDR1 SGHVS and CDR2 FQNEAQ come from the germline V gene. The CDR3 spans 14 residues. The CDR3 spells CASSPRDRRYEQYF.

The chain couples TRBV7-6 to TRBJ2-1; TCRdb's D call of TRBD2 is untestable without DNA. CDR1 and CDR2 from the germline V gene are SGHVS and FNYEAQ. There are 16 residues in the CDR3. CDR3 sequence: CASSEISGGTYNEQFF. The full variable domain, in which reference TRBV7-6 and TRBJ2-1 provide the parts outside the CDR3, is GAGVSQSPRYKVTKRGQDVALRCDPISGHVSLYWYRQALGQGPEFLTYFNYEAQQDKSGLPNDRFSAERPEGSISTLTIQRTEQRDSAMYRCASSEISGGTYNEQFFGPGTRLTVL.

The V gene is TRBV11-2, the J gene TRBJ2-3; TCRdb lists TRBD2, though no DNA is available to test this call. Germline V gene data show CDR1 as SGHAT and CDR2 as FQNNGV. CDR3 size: 18 residues. The CDR3 region is CASSSSILAGAGTDTQYF.